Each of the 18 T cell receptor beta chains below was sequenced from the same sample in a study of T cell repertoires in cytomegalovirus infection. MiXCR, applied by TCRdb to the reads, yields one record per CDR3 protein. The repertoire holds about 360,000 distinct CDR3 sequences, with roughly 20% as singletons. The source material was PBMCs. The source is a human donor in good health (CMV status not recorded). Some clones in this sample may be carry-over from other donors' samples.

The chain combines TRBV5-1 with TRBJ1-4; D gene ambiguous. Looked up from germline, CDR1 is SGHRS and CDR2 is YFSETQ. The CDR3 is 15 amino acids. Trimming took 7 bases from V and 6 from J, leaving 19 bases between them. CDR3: CASSTEGSADEKLFF. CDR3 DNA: TGCGCCAGCTCAACTGAGGGCAGCGCGGATGAAAAACTGTTTTTT.

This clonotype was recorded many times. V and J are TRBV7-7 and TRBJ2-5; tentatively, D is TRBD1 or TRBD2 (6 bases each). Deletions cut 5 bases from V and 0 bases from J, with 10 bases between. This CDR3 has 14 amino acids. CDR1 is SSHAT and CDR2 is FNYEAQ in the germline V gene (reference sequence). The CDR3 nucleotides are TGTGCCAGCAGCCGAGGGGGGTACCAAGAGACCCAGTACTTC. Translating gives CASSRGGYQETQYF.

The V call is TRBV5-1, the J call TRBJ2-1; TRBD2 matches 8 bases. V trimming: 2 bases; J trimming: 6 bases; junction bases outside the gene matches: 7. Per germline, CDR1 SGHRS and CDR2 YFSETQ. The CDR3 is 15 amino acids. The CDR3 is CASSFSGTRINEQFF. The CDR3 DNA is TGCGCCAGCAGCTTCTCCGGGACTAGGATCAATGAGCAGTTCTTC.

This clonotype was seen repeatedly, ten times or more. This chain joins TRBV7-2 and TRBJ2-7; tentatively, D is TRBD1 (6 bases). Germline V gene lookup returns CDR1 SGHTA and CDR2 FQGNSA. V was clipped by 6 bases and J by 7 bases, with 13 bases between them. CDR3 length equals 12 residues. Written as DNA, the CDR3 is TGTGCCAGCAGTTACTTACAGGGAGAGCAGTACTTC. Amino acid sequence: CASSYLQGEQYF.

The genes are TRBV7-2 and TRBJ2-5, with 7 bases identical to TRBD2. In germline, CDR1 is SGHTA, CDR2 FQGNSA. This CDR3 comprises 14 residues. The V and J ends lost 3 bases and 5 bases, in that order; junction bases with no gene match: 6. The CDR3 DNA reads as TGTGCCAGCAGCTTCCAGGGAGGGGAGGAGACCCAGTACTTC. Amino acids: CASSFQGGEETQYF.

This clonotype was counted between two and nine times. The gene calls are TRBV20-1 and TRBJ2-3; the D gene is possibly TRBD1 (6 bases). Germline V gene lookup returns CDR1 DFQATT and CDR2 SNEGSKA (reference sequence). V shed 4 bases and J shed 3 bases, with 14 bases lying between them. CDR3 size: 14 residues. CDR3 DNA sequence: TGCAGTGCTACTCACGGAGGACAGACAGATACGCAGTATTTT. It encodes CSATHGGQTDTQYF.

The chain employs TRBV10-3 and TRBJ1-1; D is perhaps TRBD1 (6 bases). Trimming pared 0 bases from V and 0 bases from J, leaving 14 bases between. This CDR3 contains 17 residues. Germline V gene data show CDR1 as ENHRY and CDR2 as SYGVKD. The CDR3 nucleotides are TGTGCCATCAGTGAGTCCTCCCCGGGGGGCCTGAACACTGAAGCTTTCTTT. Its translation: CAISESSPGGLNTEAFF.

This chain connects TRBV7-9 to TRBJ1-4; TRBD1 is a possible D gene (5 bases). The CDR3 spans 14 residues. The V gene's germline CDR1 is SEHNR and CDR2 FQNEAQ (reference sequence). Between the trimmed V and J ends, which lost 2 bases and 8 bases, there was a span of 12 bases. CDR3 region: CASSLLSRGEKLFF. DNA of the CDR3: TGTGCCAGCAGCTTATTATCCCGGGGCGAAAAACTGTTTTTT.

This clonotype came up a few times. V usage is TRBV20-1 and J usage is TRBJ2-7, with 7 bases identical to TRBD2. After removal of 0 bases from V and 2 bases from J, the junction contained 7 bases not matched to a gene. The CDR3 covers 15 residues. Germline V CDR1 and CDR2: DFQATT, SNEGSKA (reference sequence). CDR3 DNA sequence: TGCAGTGCTAGAGAGGGATCGGGAGGTACCTACGAGCAGTACTTC. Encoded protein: CSAREGSGGTYEQYF.

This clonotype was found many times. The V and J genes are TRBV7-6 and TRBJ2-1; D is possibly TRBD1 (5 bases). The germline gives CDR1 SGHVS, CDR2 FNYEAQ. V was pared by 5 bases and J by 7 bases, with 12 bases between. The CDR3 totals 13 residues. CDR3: CASSQNPGNEQFF. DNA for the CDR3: TGTGCCAGCAGCCAGAACCCAGGGAATGAGCAGTTCTTC.

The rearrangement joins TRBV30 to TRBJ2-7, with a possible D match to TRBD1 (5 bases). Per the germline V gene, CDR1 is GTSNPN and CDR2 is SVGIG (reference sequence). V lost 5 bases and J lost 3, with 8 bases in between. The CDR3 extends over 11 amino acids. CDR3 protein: CAWGDSYEQYF. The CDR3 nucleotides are TGTGCCTGGGGTGACAGCTACGAGCAGTACTTC.

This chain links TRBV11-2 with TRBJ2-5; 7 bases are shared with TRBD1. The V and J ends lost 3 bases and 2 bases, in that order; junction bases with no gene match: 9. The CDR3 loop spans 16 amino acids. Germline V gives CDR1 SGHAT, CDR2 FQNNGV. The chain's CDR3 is CASSLVPPTGQETQYF. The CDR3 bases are TGTGCCAGCAGCTTGGTACCACCGACAGGGCAAGAGACCCAGTACTTC.

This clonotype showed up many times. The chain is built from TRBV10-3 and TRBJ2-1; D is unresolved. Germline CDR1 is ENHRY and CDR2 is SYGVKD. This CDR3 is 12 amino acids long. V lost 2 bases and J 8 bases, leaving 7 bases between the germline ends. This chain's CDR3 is CAISETGDEQFF. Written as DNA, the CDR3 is TGTGCCATCAGTGAGACTGGCGATGAGCAGTTCTTC.

The CDR3 bases are TGTGCCAGCAGTGAAACAGGGGGCCGAGGAAACACCATATATTTT. As protein: CASSETGGRGNTIYF. V usage is TRBV12-3 or TRBV12-4 and J usage is TRBJ1-3, with 9 positions matching TRBD1. The CDR3 is 15 residues long. Losses at the gene ends were 5 bases for V and 4 bases for J; bases not matched to a gene: 6.

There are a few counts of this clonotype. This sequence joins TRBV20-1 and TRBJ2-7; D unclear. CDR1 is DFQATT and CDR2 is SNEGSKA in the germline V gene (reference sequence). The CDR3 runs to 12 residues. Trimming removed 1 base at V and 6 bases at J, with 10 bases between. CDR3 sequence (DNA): TGCAGTGCTAGAGGGGTAGCTTCCGAGCAGTACTTC. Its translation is CSARGVASEQYF.

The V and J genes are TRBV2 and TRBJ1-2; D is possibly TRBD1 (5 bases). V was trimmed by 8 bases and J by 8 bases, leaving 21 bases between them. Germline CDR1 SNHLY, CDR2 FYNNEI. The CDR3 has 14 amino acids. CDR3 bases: TGTGCCAGCGGAAGGGGCCAGACGGGAGGAGGCTACACCTTC. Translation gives CASGRGQTGGGYTF.

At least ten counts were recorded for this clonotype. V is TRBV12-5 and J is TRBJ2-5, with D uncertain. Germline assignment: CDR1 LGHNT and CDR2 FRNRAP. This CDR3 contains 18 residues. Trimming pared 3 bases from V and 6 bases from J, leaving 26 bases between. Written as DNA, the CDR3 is TGTGCTAGTGGTTTCTTCTTGAGGAACCGACATCAGGAGCAGACCCAGTACTTC. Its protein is CASGFFLRNRHQEQTQYF.

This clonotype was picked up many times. The CDR3 reads CASSLAPGTRRYNEQFF. The DNA for the CDR3 is TGTGCCAGCAGCTTAGCGCCCGGGACTAGGAGATACAATGAGCAGTTCTTC. V gene TRBV11-2 combines with J gene TRBJ2-1; TRBD2 matches at 8 bases. V trimming: 1 base; J trimming: 4 bases; junction bases outside the gene matches: 9. Germline CDR1 is SGHAT and CDR2 is FQNNGV. The CDR3 runs 17 residues.